This T cell receptor beta chain was recovered during a study of shared clonotypes between healthy human individuals. Across the whole study: There were three CD4 naive, three CD4 memory, two CD8 naive and one CD8 memory plates per donor. Study-wide results and limits: Relative to memory subsets, naive subsets generally showed larger estimated richness. The study sampled only blood, and tissue repertoires likely differ.

This CDR3 spans 14 amino acids. The V end was cut by 4 bases, the J end by 3 bases, with 12 bases between. Germline V gives CDR1 SNHLY, CDR2 FYNNEI. With regard to this clone: The target antigen is unknown.

Free of recent acute infections or vaccinations, the donors were healthy HIV-negative adults. The protocol was immunoSEQ multiplex PCR, while the TCRdb copy is restricted to in-frame clones and leaves out a portion. In the table there are about 1.1 million clones, 78% of which are singletons. V is TRBV2 and J is TRBJ1-1; the D is unclear. The sequenced material came from memory CD4+ T cells from PBMCs. This sample's subset: CD45RA-negative fraction. The sequence was obtained from a man aged 18 to 30 in good health. Some clones in this sample may be carry-over from other donors' samples. The CDR3 DNA sequence: TGTGCCAGCAGTGCTGTGATCGGGGACACTGAAGCTTTCTTT. The encoded protein is CASSAVIGDTEAFF.